Shown below are 13 T cell receptor beta chains from a single sample sequenced in a study of OX40 agonist ivuxolimab in advanced cancers. The method was immunoSEQ multiplex PCR; TCRdb's version includes in-frame clones alone and lacks a portion of them. In the table there are 35,000 to 50,000 clones, about nine tenths of which are singletons. Here the sequenced sample was CD4+ or CD8+ T cells sorted from blood, taken in a trial of the OX40 agonist ivuxolimab. Receptor source: an adult with an advanced solid tumor such as melanoma, head and neck, liver or kidney cancer.

This clone has just a few counts. The chain carries TRBV11-3 and TRBJ2-3, with TRBD2 matching over 9 bases. Trimming cost V 5 bases and J 3 bases; bases outside gene matches: 9. In germline, CDR1 is SGHNT, CDR2 YENEEA. The CDR3 totals 16 residues. Here the CDR3 reads CASSLGLAPRTDTQYF. In nucleotides, the CDR3 is TGTGCCAGCAGCCTAGGACTAGCGCCACGGACAGATACGCAGTATTTT.

Only one count was recorded for this clone. This chain connects TRBV7-2 to TRBJ2-1; D is unclear. This CDR3 region has 11 residues. CDR1 and CDR2 (germline): SGHTA, FQGNSA. V was shortened by 0 bases and J by 8 bases, with 2 bases between the two germline ends. The CDR3 protein is CASSLADEQFF. The CDR3 bases are TGTGCCAGCAGCTTAGCCGATGAGCAGTTCTTC. Looking up the rest from reference TRBV7-2 and TRBJ2-1 gives the full variable domain: GAGVSQSPSNKVTEKGKDVELRCDPISGHTALYWYRQSLGQGLEFLIYFQGNSAPDKSGLPSDRFSAERTGGSVSTLTIQRTQQEDSAVYLCASSLADEQFFGPGTRLTVL.

The chain employs TRBV19 and TRBJ1-2, with 9 bases identical to TRBD1. The germline CDR1 and CDR2 sequences are LNHDA and SQIVND (reference sequence). V shed 6 bases and J 2 bases; nucleotides not matched to a gene: 4. The CDR3 is 14 residues long. The CDR3: CASSITGGNYGYTF. Here the CDR3 DNA reads TGTGCCAGTAGCATAACAGGGGGCAACTATGGCTACACCTTC.

This clone was detected a few times. The chain employs TRBV28 and TRBJ1-5, with D perhaps TRBD1 (5 bases). Deletions cut 3 bases from V and 6 bases from J, with 15 bases between. Germline lookup yields CDR1 MDHEN and CDR2 SYDVKM. The CDR3 consists of 15 residues. The chain's CDR3 is CASSFAEAGRQPQHF. Written as DNA, the CDR3 is TGTGCCAGCAGTTTTGCCGAGGCAGGGCGTCAGCCCCAGCATTTT.

This CDR3 reads CASSYSRGRGEQYF. The CDR3 region has the DNA TGTGCCAGCAGTTACTCCCGGGGCAGGGGCGAGCAGTACTTC. The rearrangement uses TRBV6-5 and TRBJ2-7; D might be TRBD1 (6 bases). V was shortened by 0 bases and J by 6 bases, with 12 bases between the two germline ends. The CDR3 runs 14 residues. Germline values: CDR1 MNHEY, CDR2 SVGAGI.

The chain uses TRBV4-1 and TRBJ1-3; possibly TRBD1 for D (5 bases). V was clipped by 4 bases and J by 0 bases, with 7 bases between them. CDR1 MGHRA and CDR2 YSYEKL come from the germline V gene. This CDR3 has 14 residues. The CDR3 region is CASSLQDSGNTIYF. The CDR3 DNA reads as TGCGCCAGCAGCCTACAGGACTCTGGAAACACCATATATTTT.

The rearrangement uses TRBV7-3 and TRBJ2-2; no clear D gene. Germline V gives CDR1 SGHTA, CDR2 FQGTGA. The CDR3 extends over 14 amino acids. Trimming shortened V by 2 bases and J by 7 bases, and 11 bases separated the two germline ends. Here the CDR3 reads CASSLYWDGGELFF. As DNA, the CDR3 is TGTGCCAGCAGCTTATACTGGGATGGCGGGGAGCTGTTTTTT.

The V gene is TRBV21-1, the J gene TRBJ2-7. TRBV21-1 is deemed a pseudogene. This CDR3 has 13 residues. The CDR3 reads CASSDRVGYEQYF. The CDR3 DNA reads as TGTGCCAGCAGCGACCGGGTAGGGTACGAGCAGTACTTC.

The chain joins TRBV28 to TRBJ2-1; D possibly corresponds to TRBD1 (6 bases). The germline V gene has CDR1 MDHEN and CDR2 SYDVKM. The CDR3 runs 17 residues. V lost 7 bases to trimming and J lost 0 bases, with 19 bases between them. The CDR3, as DNA: TGTGCCAGCAACAGTATTGGGAGACAGGCCTCCTACAATGAGCAGTTCTTC. Protein sequence: CASNSIGRQASYNEQFF.

The rearrangement uses TRBV9 and TRBJ2-7; 12 bases fit TRBD2. CDR1 and CDR2 from the germline V gene are SGDLS and YYNGEE. Trimming cost V 0 bases and J 5 bases; bases outside gene matches: 3. The CDR3 runs to 15 residues. CDR3 DNA sequence: TGTGCCAGCAGCGTAGCTAGCGGGAGGGGGGACGAGCAGTACTTC. Its translation is CASSVASGRGDEQYF.

The gene calls are TRBV5-6 and TRBJ1-5, with D possibly TRBD1 on 6 matching bases. The CDR3 totals 13 residues. The V end lost 2 bases, the J end lost 4 bases, and 7 bases lay between the germline ends. CDR1 SGHDT and CDR2 YYEEEE come from the germline V gene. CDR3 nucleotides: TGTGCCAGCAGCTTAGGACAGAATCAGCCCCAGCATTTT. Translation: CASSLGQNQPQHF.

This chain connects TRBV2 to TRBJ2-3, with 10 bases identical to TRBD2. Germline CDR1 reads SNHLY; CDR2 reads FYNNEI. With 4 bases clipped from V and 2 bases from J, the junction kept 3 bases outside the gene matches. The CDR3 has 15 residues. The CDR3 DNA reads TGTGCCAGCAGTGTAACTAGCGGGGTCACAGATACGCAGTATTTT. It yields the protein CASSVTSGVTDTQYF.

The genes are TRBV4-3 and TRBJ2-3, with D possibly being TRBD1 (6 bases). CDR1 is LGHNA and CDR2 is YSLEER in the germline V gene. The CDR3 has 14 amino acids. V lost 3 bases and J 8 bases, leaving 15 bases between the germline ends. CDR3 nucleotide sequence: TGCGCCAGCAGCCAGGACCTACAGGGTGCTACGCAGTATTTT. Its translation: CASSQDLQGATQYF.